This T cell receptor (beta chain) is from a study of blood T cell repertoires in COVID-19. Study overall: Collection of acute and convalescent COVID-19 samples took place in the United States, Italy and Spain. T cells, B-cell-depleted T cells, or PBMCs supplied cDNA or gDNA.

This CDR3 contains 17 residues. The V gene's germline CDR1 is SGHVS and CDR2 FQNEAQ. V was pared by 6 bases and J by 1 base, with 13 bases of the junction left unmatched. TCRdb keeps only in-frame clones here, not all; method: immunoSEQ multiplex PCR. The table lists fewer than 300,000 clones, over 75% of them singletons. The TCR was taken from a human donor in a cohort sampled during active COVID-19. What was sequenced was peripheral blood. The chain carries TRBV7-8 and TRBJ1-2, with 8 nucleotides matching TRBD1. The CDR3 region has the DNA TGTGCCAGCAGTGCCCCGGGACAGGTAAGAAGTAACTATGGCTACACCTTC. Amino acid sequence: CASSAPGQVRSNYGYTF. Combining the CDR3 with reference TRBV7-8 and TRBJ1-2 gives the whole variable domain GAGVSQSPRYKVAKRGQDVALRCDPISGHVSLFWYQQALGQGPEFLTYFQNEAQLDKSGLPSDRFFAERPEGSVSTLKIQRTQQEDSAVYLCASSAPGQVRSNYGYTFGSGTRLTVV.